This TCR beta chain came from a study of blood T cells in healthy people across ages. Study outcomes and limitations: The fall in TCR beta diversity per million T cells was roughly linear with age. Expanded clonotype shifts may have been confounded, as the donors had an unknown CMV status. Investigators viewed diversity estimates from one million T cells as underestimates, the study reported.

This clonotype was picked up a small number of times. Its cognate antigen is unknown. The CDR3 runs to 15 residues. Germline CDR1 is SGHRS and CDR2 is YFSETQ. J gave up 6 bases and V 4 bases, and 9 bases lay outside the gene matches. Then a second PCR, running roughly 7 to 11 cycles, was carried out with a sample-barcoded 5' primer and a J-beta primer mix. Each cDNA molecule received a tag from a template-switch adaptor that had 12 random nucleotides. TCRdb recomputed calls from the 5' RACE reads with MiXCR, one row per CDR3 protein. The repertoire holds roughly 1.7 million distinct CDR3 sequences, with about 32% as singletons.

Sequencing was done on a sample of blood. V usage is TRBV5-1 and J usage is TRBJ2-1; TRBD2 matches at 8 bases. The receptor's source is a woman aged 25 to 45 in good health. The CDR3 bases are TGCGCCAGCAGCCCGTGGCTCCGGGGGGGCAATGAGCAGTTCTTC. Amino acids: CASSPWLRGGNEQFF.